Shown below are 23 T cell receptor beta chains from a single sample sequenced in a study of cytomegalovirus exposure and HLA in healthy donors (dated by TCRdb to 2015 to 2018). Receptors were amplified or captured by the immunoSEQ multiplex PCR assay. The multiplex PCR relied on a mix of 60 forward primers for TCR Vbeta segments and 13 reverse primers for TCR Jbeta segments. TCRdb's version of the immuneACCESS table is confined to in-frame rearrangements and falls short of the full clone set. An unresolved V gene accounts for under half of the shortfall where checked; the remainder is of unknown origin. This sample has roughly 200,000 clones in its table, and nearly 80% of those were observed once. The ten most abundant clones make up approximately 2.9% of the sample. The sequenced sample was PBMCs. These receptors originate from a female donor in good health and CMV-seronegative.

The V and J genes are TRBV6-1 and TRBJ2-3, with no clear D. Germline V gene sequence: CDR1 MNHNS, CDR2 SASEGT. This CDR3 has 11 amino acids. Trimming left V 10 bases short and J 6 bases short, with 11 bases between. The CDR3 nucleotides read TGTGCCACCTTCAGCGCGGATACGCAGTATTTT. Translation: CATFSADTQYF.

V gene TRBV5-1 combines with J gene TRBJ2-3, with TRBD2 identical over 11 bases. This CDR3 is built from 15 residues. CDR1 and CDR2 (germline): SGHRS, YFSETQ. V lost 4 bases and J lost 4; bases outside the gene matches: 5. In nucleotides, the CDR3 is TGCGCCAGCAGCGATAGCGGGGGGGCCTCAGATACGCAGTATTTT. Translated: CASSDSGGASDTQYF.

V gene TRBV5-1 combines with J gene TRBJ2-7; 7 bases are shared with TRBD2. This CDR3 is 15 amino acids long. CDR1 SGHRS and CDR2 YFSETQ come from the germline V gene. V lost 0 bases to trimming and J lost 2 bases; unmatched junction nucleotides: 5. CDR3 region: CASSLGSGLTYEQYF. The DNA of the CDR3 is TGCGCCAGCAGCTTGGGATCGGGACTAACCTACGAGCAGTACTTC.

The V call is TRBV7-9, the J call TRBJ2-1; possible D gene TRBD1, 6 bases. Looked up from germline, CDR1 is SEHNR and CDR2 is FQNEAQ (reference sequence). Between the trimmed V and J ends, which lost 5 bases and 7 bases, there was a span of 21 bases. This CDR3 region has 16 residues. CDR3 protein: CASSDWAGESRNEQFF. For the CDR3, the DNA is TGTGCCAGCAGCGACTGGGCAGGGGAGAGTAGGAATGAGCAGTTCTTC.

Turning to this clone: Different DNA sequences within this sample yield the same CDR3. This rearrangement joins TRBV11-2 to TRBJ2-2; 8 bases are shared with TRBD1. CDR1 SGHAT and CDR2 FQNNGV come from the germline V gene. The CDR3 covers 15 residues. Unmatched junction bases numbered 11, after V lost 6 bases and J lost 8 bases. The CDR3 DNA reads TGTGCCAGCAGTTCCGGGACAGGTTTCGGGGGGGAGCTGTTTTTT. Translating it yields CASSSGTGFGGELFF.

The V and J genes are TRBV5-5 and TRBJ2-7, with TRBD1 matching over 9 bases. Germline-derived CDR1 and CDR2 are SGHKS and YYEKEE (reference sequence). J lost 3 bases, V lost 5 bases, and 6 bases had no gene match. The CDR3 spans 14 residues. The CDR3 coding sequence is TGTGCCAGCAGAGGGACAGGGTTGGACTACGAGCAGTACTTC. Translating it yields CASRGTGLDYEQYF.

V usage is TRBV11-2 and J usage is TRBJ2-1; 9 bases fit TRBD1. Trimming removed 5 bases from V and 7 bases from J; junction bases left unmatched: 9. This CDR3 has 15 amino acids. Germline V gene lookup returns CDR1 SGHAT and CDR2 FQNNGV. The CDR3, as DNA: TGTGCCAGCAGCCCAATAGACAGGGGGATAAATGAGCAGTTCTTC. It translates to CASSPIDRGINEQFF.

This clone was found once. The V gene is TRBV29-1, the J gene TRBJ2-5, with D perhaps matching TRBD1 (7 bases). Trimming cost V 2 bases and J 4 bases, with 11 bases left between them. The germline gives CDR1 SQVTM, CDR2 ANQGSEA. The CDR3 runs 13 residues. CDR3 sequence reads: CSVERQGGETQYF. As DNA, the CDR3 is TGCAGCGTTGAAAGGCAGGGGGGAGAGACCCAGTACTTC.

This rearrangement joins TRBV29-1 to TRBJ2-5; D possibly corresponds to TRBD1 (5 bases). V lost 2 bases, J lost 7 bases, and 23 bases lay in between. CDR1 is SQVTM, CDR2 ANQGSEA, per germline. The CDR3 is 16 residues long. The CDR3 sequence: CSVESPQGALLGTQYF. CDR3 in DNA: TGCAGCGTTGAATCCCCGCAGGGCGCGTTATTGGGGACCCAGTACTTC.

A note on this clone: Within the sample, other DNA sequences also encode this same CDR3. This chain links TRBV5-1 with TRBJ2-7; TRBD1 matches 9 bases. The germline CDR1 and CDR2 sequences are SGHRS and YFSETQ. With V trimmed by 5 bases and J by 0 bases, 3 bases remained unmatched. This CDR3 has 14 amino acids. The CDR3 coding sequence is TGCGCCAGCAGGGGACAGGGTAGCTCCTACGAGCAGTACTTC. Its translation is CASRGQGSSYEQYF.

The V and J genes are TRBV5-1 and TRBJ1-1; 7 positions agree with TRBD1. V lost 4 bases to trimming and J lost 1 base; unmatched junction nucleotides: 4. In germline, CDR1 is SGHRS, CDR2 YFSETQ. The CDR3 runs to 14 residues. CDR3 bases: TGCGCCAGCAGCCCCGGGACAGCGAACACTGAAGCTTTCTTT. Residues: CASSPGTANTEAFF. Variable domain in full (rest from reference TRBV5-1 and TRBJ1-1): KAGVTQTPRYLIKTRGQQVTLSCSPISGHRSVSWYQQTPGQGLQFLFEYFSETQRNKGNFPGRFSGRQFSNSRSEMNVSTLELGDSALYLCASSPGTANTEAFFGQGTRLTVV.

The chain employs TRBV5-1 and TRBJ1-1; D is uncertain. Trimming pared 0 bases from V and 5 bases from J, leaving 8 bases between. CDR1 and CDR2 from the germline V gene are SGHRS and YFSETQ. The CDR3 is made up of 13 amino acids. The CDR3, as DNA: TGCGCCAGCAGCTTGGGACATGGAACTGAAGCTTTCTTT. Protein sequence: CASSLGHGTEAFF.

The gene calls are TRBV7-6 and TRBJ1-5, with 7 nucleotides matching TRBD1. CDR1 is SGHVS and CDR2 is FNYEAQ in the germline V gene. J lost 7 bases, V lost 5 bases, and 11 bases had no gene match. This CDR3 comprises 15 residues. The CDR3 sequence is CASSPAEGARQPQHF. Here the CDR3 DNA reads TGTGCCAGCAGCCCAGCCGAGGGGGCTCGACAGCCCCAGCATTTT.

V usage is TRBV25-1 and J usage is TRBJ2-5; 9 nucleotides agree with TRBD1. TRBJ2-7 matches the DNA end more closely, so the J call is doubtful. The CDR3 totals 16 residues. Germline V gives CDR1 MGHDK, CDR2 SYGVNS. CDR3 protein: CASSESTGGAYYEQYF. CDR3 nucleotides: TGTGCCAGCAGTGAATCGACAGGGGGGGCTTACTACGAGCAGTACTTC.

This clone was seen once. The genes are TRBV2 and TRBJ1-3; no clear D gene. V lost 7 bases to trimming and J lost 0 bases, with 13 bases between them. The CDR3 runs 15 residues. Germline V gives CDR1 SNHLY, CDR2 FYNNEI. CDR3: CASTIDTNSGNTIYF. CDR3 DNA: TGTGCCAGCACCATAGACACCAACTCTGGAAACACCATATATTTT.

The CDR3 reads CASSLTGGGLSGNTIYF. The CDR3 DNA follows: TGTGCCAGCAGCCTAACCGGGGGGGGCCTCTCTGGAAACACCATATATTTT. This rearrangement joins TRBV5-5 to TRBJ1-3, with TRBD1 as a possible D gene (6 bases). The ends were cut back, 4 bases at V and 0 bases at J, with 17 bases in the middle. Per the germline V gene, CDR1 is SGHKS and CDR2 is YYEKEE (reference sequence). This CDR3 has 17 residues.

This chain joins TRBV19 and TRBJ2-7, with 12 nucleotides matching TRBD1. CDR1 LNHDA and CDR2 SQIVND come from the germline V gene (reference sequence). This CDR3 has 15 amino acids. Trimming took 6 bases from V and 6 from J; bases not matched to a gene: 9. DNA of the CDR3: TGTGCCAGTAGCGGGGACGGGACAGGGGGCTCCGAGCAGTACTTC. Its translation is CASSGDGTGGSEQYF.

This clone was detected once. The chain employs TRBV7-8 and TRBJ1-4, with D maybe TRBD1 (5 bases). The V end lost 1 base, the J end lost 4 bases, and 13 bases lay between the germline ends. Germline assignment: CDR1 SGHVS and CDR2 FQNEAQ. This CDR3 contains 16 residues. The CDR3 DNA is TGTGCCAGCAGCTTAGGCAGTCAGGGAAGTAATGAAAAACTGTTTTTT. It encodes CASSLGSQGSNEKLFF.

This clone was detected only a few times. J is TRBJ2-3 and V is TRBV7-3, with D possibly TRBD2 on 5 matching bases. The CDR3 has 13 amino acids. The germline V gene has CDR1 SGHTA and CDR2 FQGTGA. V lost 0 bases to trimming and J lost 9 bases, with 10 bases between them. CDR3 residues: CASSLTSTGTQYF. CDR3 nucleotides: TGTGCCAGCAGCTTAACTTCGACGGGGACGCAGTATTTT.

J is TRBJ2-7 and V is TRBV2, with a possible D match to TRBD1 (6 bases). V was shortened by 6 bases and J by 3 bases, with 9 bases between the two germline ends. This CDR3 contains 12 residues. In germline, CDR1 is SNHLY, CDR2 FYNNEI. The DNA for the CDR3 is TGTGCCAGCAGCTACAGGGTCTACGAGCAGTACTTC. Protein product: CASSYRVYEQYF.

This clone has only a few counts. The chain employs TRBV20-1 and TRBJ2-5; D call uncertain. This CDR3 contains 11 residues. The ends were cut back, 0 bases at V and 5 bases at J, with 4 bases in the middle. Germline CDR1 DFQATT, CDR2 SNEGSKA (reference sequence). CDR3 loop: CSARDMETQYF. The CDR3 nucleotides read TGCAGTGCTAGAGATATGGAGACCCAGTACTTC.

In DNA, the CDR3 is TGTGCCAGCAGTTTACGCCCCGGGGTAGCGGGATTAGACAATGAGCAGTTCTTC. Protein product: CASSLRPGVAGLDNEQFF. The chain has TRBV27 and TRBJ2-1, with 8 bases matching TRBD2. V was clipped by 2 bases and J by 5 bases; unmatched bases: 14. Germline V gives CDR1 MNHEY, CDR2 SMNVEV (reference sequence). CDR3 length: 18 residues.

On this clone itself: One end of the junction varies from germline; a read error may be responsible. CDR3 amino acids: CSSSTSGPMNTEAFF. The CDR3, as DNA: TGTTCCAGCAGCACTAGCGGCCCTATGAACACTGAAGCTTTCTTT. The chain is built from TRBV7-9 and TRBJ1-1; D gene unclear. The CDR3 is made up of 15 amino acids. CDR1 is SEHNR and CDR2 is FQNEAQ in the germline V gene (reference sequence).